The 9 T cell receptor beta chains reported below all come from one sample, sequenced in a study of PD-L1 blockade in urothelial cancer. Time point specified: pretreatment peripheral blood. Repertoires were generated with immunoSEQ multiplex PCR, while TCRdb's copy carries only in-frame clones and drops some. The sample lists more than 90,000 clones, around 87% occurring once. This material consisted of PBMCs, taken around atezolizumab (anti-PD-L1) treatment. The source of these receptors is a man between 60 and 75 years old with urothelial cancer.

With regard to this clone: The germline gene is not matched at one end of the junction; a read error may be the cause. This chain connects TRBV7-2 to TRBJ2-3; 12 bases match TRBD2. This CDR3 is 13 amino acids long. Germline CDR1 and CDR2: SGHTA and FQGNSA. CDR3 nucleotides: TGTGCCAGCAGCCTAGAGGACACTAGCGGGGGGCATTTT. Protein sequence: CASSLEDTSGGHF.

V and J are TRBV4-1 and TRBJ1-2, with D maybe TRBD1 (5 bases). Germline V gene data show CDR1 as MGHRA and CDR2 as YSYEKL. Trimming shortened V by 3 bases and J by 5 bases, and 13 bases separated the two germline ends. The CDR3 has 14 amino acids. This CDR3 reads CASSHQTESYGYTF. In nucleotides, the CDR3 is TGCGCCAGCAGCCACCAGACAGAGTCATATGGCTACACCTTC.

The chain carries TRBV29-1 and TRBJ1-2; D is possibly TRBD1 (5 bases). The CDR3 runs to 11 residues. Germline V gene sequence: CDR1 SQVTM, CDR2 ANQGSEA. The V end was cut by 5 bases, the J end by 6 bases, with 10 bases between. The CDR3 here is CSVYRSNGYTF. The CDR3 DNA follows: TGCAGCGTTTACAGGAGTAATGGCTACACCTTC. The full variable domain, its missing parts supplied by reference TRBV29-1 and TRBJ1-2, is SAVISQKPSRDICQRGTSLTIQCQVDSQVTMMFWYRQQPGQSLTLIATANQGSEATYESGFVIDKFPISRPNLTFSTLTVSNMSPEDSSIYLCSVYRSNGYTFGSGTRLTVV.

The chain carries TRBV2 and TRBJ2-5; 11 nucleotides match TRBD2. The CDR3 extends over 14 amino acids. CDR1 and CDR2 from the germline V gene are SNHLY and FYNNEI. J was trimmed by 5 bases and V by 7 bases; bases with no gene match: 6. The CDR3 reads CASTSSGGVETQYF. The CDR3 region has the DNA TGTGCCAGCACTAGTAGCGGGGGGGTTGAGACCCAGTACTTC.

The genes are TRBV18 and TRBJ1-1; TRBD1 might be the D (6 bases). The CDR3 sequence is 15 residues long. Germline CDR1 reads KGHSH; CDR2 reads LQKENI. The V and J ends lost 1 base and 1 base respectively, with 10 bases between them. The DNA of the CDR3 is TGTGCCAGCTCACCACGGGAGGGACAGAACACTGAAGCTTTCTTT. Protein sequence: CASSPREGQNTEAFF.

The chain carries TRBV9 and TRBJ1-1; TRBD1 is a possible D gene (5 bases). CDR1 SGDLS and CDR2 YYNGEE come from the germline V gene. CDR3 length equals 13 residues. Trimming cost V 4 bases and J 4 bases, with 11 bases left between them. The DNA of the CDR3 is TGTGCCAGCAGCACCCGGGGGGGCACTGAAGCTTTCTTT. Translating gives CASSTRGGTEAFF.

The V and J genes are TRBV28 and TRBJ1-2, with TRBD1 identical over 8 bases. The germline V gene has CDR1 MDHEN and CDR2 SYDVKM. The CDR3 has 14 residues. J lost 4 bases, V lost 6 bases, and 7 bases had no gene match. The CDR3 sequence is CASRPGGLGYGYTF. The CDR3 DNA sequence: TGTGCCAGCAGGCCAGGGGGCCTAGGCTATGGCTACACCTTC.

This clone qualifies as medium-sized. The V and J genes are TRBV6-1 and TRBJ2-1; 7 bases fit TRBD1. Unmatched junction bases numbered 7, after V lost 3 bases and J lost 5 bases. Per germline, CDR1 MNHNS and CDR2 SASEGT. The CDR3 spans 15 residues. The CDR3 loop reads CASSDETGPHNEQFF. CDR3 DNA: TGTGCCAGCAGTGACGAGACAGGGCCACACAATGAGCAGTTCTTC.

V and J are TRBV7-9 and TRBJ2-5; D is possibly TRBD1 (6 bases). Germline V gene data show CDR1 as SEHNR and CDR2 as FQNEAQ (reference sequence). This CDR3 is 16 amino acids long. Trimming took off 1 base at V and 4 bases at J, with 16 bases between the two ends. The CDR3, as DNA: TGTGCCAGCAGCTTAGGGGGTGCAGGGGCGCGAGAGACCCAGTACTTC. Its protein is CASSLGGAGARETQYF.